The 3 T cell receptor beta chains below all came from one sample that was sequenced in a study of blood T cell repertoires in COVID-19. Measured with immunoSEQ multiplex PCR; TCRdb has only the in-frame clones, and not every one. Of roughly 49,000 clones in the sample, around 90% were seen once. The sequenced sample consisted of peripheral blood. The receptors originated from a man in his fifties with active COVID-19.

The chain joins TRBV3-1 (or the pseudogene TRBV3-2) to TRBJ2-3, with 8 bases fitting TRBD2. The length of the CDR3 is 15 residues. Germline lookup yields CDR1 LGHDT and CDR2 YNNKEL (reference sequence). Trimming took 2 bases from V and 4 from J; bases not matched to a gene: 5. The DNA of the CDR3 is TGTGCCAGCAGCCAAAACGGGGGGGTGGCAGATACGCAGTATTTT. Protein: CASSQNGGVADTQYF.

The chain joins TRBV7-9 to TRBJ1-2, with TRBD1 matching 9 bases. The CDR3 has 18 residues. Per germline, CDR1 SEHNR and CDR2 FQNEAQ (reference sequence). V lost 2 bases to trimming and J lost 5 bases; unmatched junction nucleotides: 15. This CDR3 reads CASSLPLGQGDHEYGYTF. Here the CDR3 DNA reads TGTGCCAGCAGCTTACCCCTGGGACAGGGAGACCATGAGTATGGCTACACCTTC.

J is TRBJ2-3 and V is TRBV5-4; TRBD2 matches at 9 bases. The CDR3 contains 14 residues. The V and J ends lost 4 bases and 4 bases, in that order; junction bases with no gene match: 4. Germline CDR1 SGHNT, CDR2 YYREEE (reference sequence). CDR3 DNA: TGTGCCAGCAGCCGTAGCGGGGGCTCAGATACGCAGTATTTT. Encoded protein: CASSRSGGSDTQYF.